The following is a T cell receptor (beta chain) sequence with its context. Its target is not known. This entry is derived from a study of radiotherapy plus CTLA-4 blockade in lung cancer. Study-level findings and limits: Expansion of tumor-derived TCR clones was observed in blood after radiotherapy plus ipilimumab.

J was trimmed by 2 bases and V by 4 bases; bases with no gene match: 4. The CDR3 has 15 amino acids. Germline-derived CDR1 and CDR2 are LNHDA and SQIVND (reference sequence). Measured with immunoSEQ multiplex PCR; TCRdb has only the in-frame clones, and not every one. This table has some 60,000 clones, around 69% appearing once. The chain joins TRBV19 to TRBJ2-1, with 8 bases lining up with TRBD1. Source: peripheral blood, taken from a patient treated with radiotherapy plus ipilimumab. The TCR was taken from a human donor with non-small cell lung cancer who had a complete response to radiotherapy plus ipilimumab. CDR3: CASSTTGAPYNEQFF. CDR3 DNA: TGTGCCAGTAGTACGACAGGGGCCCCCTACAATGAGCAGTTCTTC.